Included here is one T cell receptor beta chain sequence, with context. Its antigen is still unknown. This sample is drawn from a study of T cell responses to AZD1222 COVID-19 vaccine. Whole-study results and caveats: Vaccine-associated CD4 TCRs spanned spike, dominant at 160-218 and 743-854.

This CDR3 has 16 residues. Per germline, CDR1 LGHDT and CDR2 YNNKEL (reference sequence). The V end was cut by 2 bases, the J end by 5 bases, with 16 bases between. Sequencing was performed with immunoSEQ multiplex PCR; in TCRdb, only in-frame clones are kept and a portion is missing. The sample has more than 95,000 clones; roughly 87% are singletons. The V call is TRBV3-1 (or the pseudogene TRBV3-2), the J call TRBJ2-1, with a weak D call TRBD2 (6 bases). The sample was peripheral blood, taken on day 0 of AZD1222 vaccination. This sequence was found in an adult in good health. The CDR3 region is CASSQRGGSGNNEQFF. The CDR3 DNA reads as TGTGCCAGCAGCCAACGAGGAGGGAGTGGGAACAATGAGCAGTTCTTC.